The sequence of this T cell receptor beta chain was determined in a study of T cells after yellow fever vaccination. V dropped 4 bases and J dropped 4 bases, with 10 bases sitting between them. The germline V gene encodes CDR1 SQVTM and CDR2 ANQGSEA. The CDR3 consists of 12 residues. UMIs were added to TCR cDNA along with a universal primer site when it was made by 5'RACE template switching. MiXCR, applied by TCRdb to the 5' RACE reads, yields one record per CDR3 protein. The sample has approximately 300,000 distinct CDR3 sequences, 9.5% to 12% seen once; the top ten hold approximately 3.3%. The chain joins TRBV29-1 to TRBJ2-5; TRBD2 might be the D (6 bases). Sequenced here: CD4+ T cells sorted from PBMCs, sampled 45 days after the yellow fever booster vaccination. The receptor's source is a man younger than 30 who received the YFV17D yellow fever vaccine. Written as DNA, the CDR3 is TGCAGCGTTGGACCAGCGGGAGAGACCCAGTACTTC. Translating gives CSVGPAGETQYF.